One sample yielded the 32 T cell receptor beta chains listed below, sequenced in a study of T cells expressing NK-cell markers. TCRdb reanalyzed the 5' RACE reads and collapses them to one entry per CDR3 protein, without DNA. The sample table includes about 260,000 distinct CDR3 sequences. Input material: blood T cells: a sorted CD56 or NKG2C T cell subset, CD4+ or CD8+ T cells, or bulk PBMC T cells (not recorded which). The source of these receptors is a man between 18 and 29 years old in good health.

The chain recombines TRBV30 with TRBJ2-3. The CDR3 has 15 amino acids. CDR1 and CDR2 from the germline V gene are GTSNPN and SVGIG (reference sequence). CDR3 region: CAWSTGGTSTDTQYF.

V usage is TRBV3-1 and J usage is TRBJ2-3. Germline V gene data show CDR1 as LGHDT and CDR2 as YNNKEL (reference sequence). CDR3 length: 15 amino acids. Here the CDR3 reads CASSQVTLNTDTQYF.

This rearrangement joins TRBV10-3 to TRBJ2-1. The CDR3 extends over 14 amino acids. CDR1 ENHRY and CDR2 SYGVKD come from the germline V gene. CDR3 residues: CAISESSGSSEQFF.

This CDR3 is CASRASAGAQYF. The chain recombines TRBV9 with TRBJ2-3. CDR1 is SGDLS, CDR2 YYNGEE, per germline. This CDR3 spans 12 amino acids. Full variable domain (outside the CDR3, taken from reference TRBV9 and TRBJ2-3): DSGVTQTPKHLITATGQRVTLRCSPRSGDLSVYWYQQSLDQGLQFLIQYYNGEERAKGNILERFSAQQFPDLHSELNLSSLELGDSALYFCASRASAGAQYFGPGTRLTVL.

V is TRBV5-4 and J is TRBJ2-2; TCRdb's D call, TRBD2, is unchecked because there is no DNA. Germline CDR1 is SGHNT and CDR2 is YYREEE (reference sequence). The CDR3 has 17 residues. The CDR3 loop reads CASSSGPSGRAAGELFF.

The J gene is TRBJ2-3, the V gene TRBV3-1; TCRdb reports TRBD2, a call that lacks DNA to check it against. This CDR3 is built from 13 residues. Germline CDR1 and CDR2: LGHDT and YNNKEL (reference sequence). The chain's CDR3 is CASSQDVREAQYF.

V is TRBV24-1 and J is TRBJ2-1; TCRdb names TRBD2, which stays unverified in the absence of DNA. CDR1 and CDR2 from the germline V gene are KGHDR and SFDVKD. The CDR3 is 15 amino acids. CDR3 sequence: CATRAGTSLYNEQFF.

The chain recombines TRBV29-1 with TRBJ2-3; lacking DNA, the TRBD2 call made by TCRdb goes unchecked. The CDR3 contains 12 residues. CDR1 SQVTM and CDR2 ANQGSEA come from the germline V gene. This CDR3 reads CSVRDRGDTQYF.

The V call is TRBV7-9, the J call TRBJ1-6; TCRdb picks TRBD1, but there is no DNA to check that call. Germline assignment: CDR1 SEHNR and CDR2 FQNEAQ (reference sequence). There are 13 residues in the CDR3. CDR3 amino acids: CASSLDWGSPLHF. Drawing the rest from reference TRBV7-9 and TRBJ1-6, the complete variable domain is DTGVSQNPRHKITKRGQNVTFRCDPISEHNRLYWYRQTLGQGPEFLTYFQNEAQLEKSRLLSDRFSAERPKGSFSTLEIQRTEQGDSAMYLCASSLDWGSPLHFGNGTRLTVT.

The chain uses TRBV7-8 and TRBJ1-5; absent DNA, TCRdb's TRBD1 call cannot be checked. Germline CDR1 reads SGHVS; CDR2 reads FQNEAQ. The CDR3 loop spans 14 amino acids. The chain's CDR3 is CASSPLAARGPQHF.

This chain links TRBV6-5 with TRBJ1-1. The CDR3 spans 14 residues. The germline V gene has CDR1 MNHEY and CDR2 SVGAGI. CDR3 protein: CASSYSKGNTEAFF.

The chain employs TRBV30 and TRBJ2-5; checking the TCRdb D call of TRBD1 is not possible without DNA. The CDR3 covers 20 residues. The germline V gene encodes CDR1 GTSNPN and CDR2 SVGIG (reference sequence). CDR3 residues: CAWSGLSLFDPATTQETQYF.

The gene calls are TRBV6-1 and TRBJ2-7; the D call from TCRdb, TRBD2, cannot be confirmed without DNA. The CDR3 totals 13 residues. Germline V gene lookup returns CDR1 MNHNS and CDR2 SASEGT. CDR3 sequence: CASSASATREQYF.

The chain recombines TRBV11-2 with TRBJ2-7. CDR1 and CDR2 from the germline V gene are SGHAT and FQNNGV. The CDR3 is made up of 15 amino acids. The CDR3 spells CASSPIPQISYEQYF.

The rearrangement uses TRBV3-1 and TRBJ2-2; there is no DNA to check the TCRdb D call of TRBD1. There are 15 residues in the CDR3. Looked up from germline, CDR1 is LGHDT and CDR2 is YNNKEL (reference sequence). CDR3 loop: CASSFRQGVTGELFF.

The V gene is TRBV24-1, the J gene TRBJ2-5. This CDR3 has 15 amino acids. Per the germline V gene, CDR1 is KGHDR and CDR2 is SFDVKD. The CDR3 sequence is CATSDNGLDEETQYF.

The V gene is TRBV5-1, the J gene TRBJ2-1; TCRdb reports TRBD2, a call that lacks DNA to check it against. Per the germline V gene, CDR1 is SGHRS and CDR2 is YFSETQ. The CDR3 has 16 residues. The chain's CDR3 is CASSSAGAGVLNEQFF.

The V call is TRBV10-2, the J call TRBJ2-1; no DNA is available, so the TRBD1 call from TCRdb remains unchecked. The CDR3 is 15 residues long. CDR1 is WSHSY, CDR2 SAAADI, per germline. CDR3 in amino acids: CASSDRLAAGGEQFF.

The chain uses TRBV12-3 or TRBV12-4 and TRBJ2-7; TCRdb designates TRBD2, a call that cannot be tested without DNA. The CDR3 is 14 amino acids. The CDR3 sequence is CASSPGSSQGEQYF.

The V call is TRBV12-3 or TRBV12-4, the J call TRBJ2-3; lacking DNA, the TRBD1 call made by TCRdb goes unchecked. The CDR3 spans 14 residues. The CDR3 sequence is CASSFPGQGVLQYF.

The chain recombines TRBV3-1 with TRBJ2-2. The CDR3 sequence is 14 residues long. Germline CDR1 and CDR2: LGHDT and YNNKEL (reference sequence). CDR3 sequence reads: CASTRGSGTGELFF.

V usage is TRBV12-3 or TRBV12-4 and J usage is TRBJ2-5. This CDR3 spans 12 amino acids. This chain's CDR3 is CASSLRDGTQYF.

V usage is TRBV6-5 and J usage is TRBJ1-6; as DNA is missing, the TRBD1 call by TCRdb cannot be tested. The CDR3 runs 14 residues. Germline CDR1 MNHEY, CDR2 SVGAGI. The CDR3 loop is CASRPQGGGSPLHF.

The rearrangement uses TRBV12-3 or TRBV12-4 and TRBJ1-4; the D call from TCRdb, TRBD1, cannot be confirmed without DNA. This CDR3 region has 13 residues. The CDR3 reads CASIKGGGEKLFF.

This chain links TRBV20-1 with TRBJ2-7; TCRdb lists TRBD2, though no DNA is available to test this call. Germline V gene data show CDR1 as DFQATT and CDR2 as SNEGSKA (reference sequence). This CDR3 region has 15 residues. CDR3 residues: CSAIPSSAGMVGQYF.

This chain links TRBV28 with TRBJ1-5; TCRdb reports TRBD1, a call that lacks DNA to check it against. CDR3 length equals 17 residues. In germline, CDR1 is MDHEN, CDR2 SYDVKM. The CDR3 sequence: CASSRGQGVTSNQPQHF.

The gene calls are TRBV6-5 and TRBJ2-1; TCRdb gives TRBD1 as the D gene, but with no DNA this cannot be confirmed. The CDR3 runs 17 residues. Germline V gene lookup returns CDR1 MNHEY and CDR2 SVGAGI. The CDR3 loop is CASSYGTAGRSYNEQFF.

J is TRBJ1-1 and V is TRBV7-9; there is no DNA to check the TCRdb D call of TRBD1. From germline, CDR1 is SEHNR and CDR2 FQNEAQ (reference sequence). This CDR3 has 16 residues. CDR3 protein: CASNIFSGRLTTEAFF.

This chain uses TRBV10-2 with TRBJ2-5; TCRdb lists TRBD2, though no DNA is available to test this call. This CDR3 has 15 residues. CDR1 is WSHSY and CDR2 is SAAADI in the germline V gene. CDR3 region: CASSGGTSGRETQYF.

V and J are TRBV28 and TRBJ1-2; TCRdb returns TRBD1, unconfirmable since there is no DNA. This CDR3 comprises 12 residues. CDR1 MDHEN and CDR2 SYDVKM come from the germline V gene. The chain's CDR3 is CASWGQEGGYTF.

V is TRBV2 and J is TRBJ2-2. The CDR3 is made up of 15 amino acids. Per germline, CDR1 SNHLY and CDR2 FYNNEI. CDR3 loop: CASREDLANTGELFF.

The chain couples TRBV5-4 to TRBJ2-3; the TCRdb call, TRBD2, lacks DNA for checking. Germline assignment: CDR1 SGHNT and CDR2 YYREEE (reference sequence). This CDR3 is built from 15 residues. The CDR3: CASSLGGRGTDTQYF.